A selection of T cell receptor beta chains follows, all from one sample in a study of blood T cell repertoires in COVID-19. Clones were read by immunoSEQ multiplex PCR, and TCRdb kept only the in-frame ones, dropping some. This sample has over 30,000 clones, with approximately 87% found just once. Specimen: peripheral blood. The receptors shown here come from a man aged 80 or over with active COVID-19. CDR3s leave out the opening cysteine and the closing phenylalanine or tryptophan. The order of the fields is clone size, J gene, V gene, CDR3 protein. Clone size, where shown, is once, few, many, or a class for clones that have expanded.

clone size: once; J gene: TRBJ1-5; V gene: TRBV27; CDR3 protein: ASSPGGGGQPQH
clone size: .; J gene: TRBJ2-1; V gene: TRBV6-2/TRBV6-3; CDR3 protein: ASSYSGGGNEQF
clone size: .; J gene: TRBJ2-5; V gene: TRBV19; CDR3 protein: ASIGTSGTGTQY
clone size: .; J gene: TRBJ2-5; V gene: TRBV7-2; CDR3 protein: ASSPSAGRQETQY
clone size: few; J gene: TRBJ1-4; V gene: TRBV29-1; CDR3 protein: SVVDSIGKLF
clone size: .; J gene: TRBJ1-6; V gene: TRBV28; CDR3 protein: ASTGGGSPLH
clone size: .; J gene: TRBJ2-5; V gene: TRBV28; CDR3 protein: ASSPTLYQETQY
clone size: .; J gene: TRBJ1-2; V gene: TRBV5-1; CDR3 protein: ASNSGQGAYGYT
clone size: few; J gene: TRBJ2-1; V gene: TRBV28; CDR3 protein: ASRIALGAGGNEQF
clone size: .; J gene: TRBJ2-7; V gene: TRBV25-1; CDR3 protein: ASSDQAGGPAQY
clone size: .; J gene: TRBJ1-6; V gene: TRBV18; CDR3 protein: ASSATGISNSPLH
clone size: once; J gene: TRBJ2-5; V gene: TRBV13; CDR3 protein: ASSLYRSRETQY
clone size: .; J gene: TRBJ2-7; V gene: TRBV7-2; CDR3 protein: ASSLGQLYEQY
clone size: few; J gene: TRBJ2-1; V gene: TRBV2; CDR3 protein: ASSGAGVGSNEQF
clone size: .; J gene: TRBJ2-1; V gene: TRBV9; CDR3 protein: ASNPEGQVNNEQF
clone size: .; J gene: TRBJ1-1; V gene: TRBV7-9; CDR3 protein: ASSLTGGTEAF
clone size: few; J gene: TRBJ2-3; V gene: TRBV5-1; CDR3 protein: ASSLGGIDTDTQY
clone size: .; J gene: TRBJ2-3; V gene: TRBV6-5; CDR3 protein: ASTRTLAKADTQY
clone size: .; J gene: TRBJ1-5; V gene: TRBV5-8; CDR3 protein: ASTLPDYSNQPQH
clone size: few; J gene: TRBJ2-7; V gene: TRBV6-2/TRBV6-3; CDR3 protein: ASSGTDRGEQY
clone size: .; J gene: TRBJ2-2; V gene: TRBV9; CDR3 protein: ASSARGPGTGELF
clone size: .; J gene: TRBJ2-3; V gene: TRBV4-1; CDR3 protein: ASGDRGIDTQY
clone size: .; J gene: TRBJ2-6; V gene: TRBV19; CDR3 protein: ASHTGGEANVLT